The rows below give T cell receptor beta chains drawn from one sample of a study of shared clonotypes between healthy human individuals. The protocol was immunoSEQ multiplex PCR, while the TCRdb copy is restricted to in-frame clones and leaves out a portion. The sample yields approximately 2.5 million clones, 90% to 95% seen once. Sequencing was carried out using naive CD4+ T cells from PBMCs. These receptors originate from a man between 18 and 29 years old in good health. Some clones in this sample may be carry-over from other donors' samples. CDR3s include the opening cysteine and the closing phenylalanine or tryptophan. A D gene is named only where the DNA matches it firmly. Expanded clones get a size class; other rows say once, few or many, or leave the size out.

CDR3 protein: CASRRLAGSSGANVLTF
CDR3 DNA: TGTGCCAGCAGAAGACTAGCGGGCAGCTCTGGGGCCAACGTCCTGACTTTC
D gene: TRBD2
V gene: TRBV28
clone size: few
J gene: TRBJ2-6

CDR3 protein: CASNRDYGYTF
CDR3 DNA: TGTGCCAGCAACAGGGACTATGGCTACACCTTC
D gene: -
V gene: TRBV6-1
clone size: -
J gene: TRBJ1-2

CDR3 protein: CATSTAQAHIDTQYF
CDR3 DNA: TGTGCCACCAGCACGGCTCAGGCCCACATAGATACGCAGTATTTT
D gene: -
V gene: TRBV15
clone size: -
J gene: TRBJ2-3

CDR3 protein: CASSSSAAWWTDTQYF
CDR3 DNA: TGTGCCAGCAGCTCAAGTGCGGCGTGGTGGACAGATACGCAGTATTTT
D gene: -
V gene: TRBV9
clone size: -
J gene: TRBJ2-3

CDR3 protein: CASSLATSGRRGNEQFF
CDR3 DNA: TGTGCCAGCAGCTTGGCGACTAGCGGGAGGAGGGGCAATGAGCAGTTCTTC
D gene: TRBD2
V gene: TRBV5-4
clone size: -
J gene: TRBJ2-1

CDR3 protein: CASSLKGQGNYEQYF
CDR3 DNA: TGTGCCAGCAGCTTAAAGGGACAGGGGAACTACGAGCAGTACTTC
D gene: TRBD1
V gene: TRBV7-9
clone size: -
J gene: TRBJ2-7

CDR3 protein: CASSRKDSNQPQHF
CDR3 DNA: TGTGCCAGCAGCCGAAAAGATAGCAATCAGCCCCAGCATTTT
D gene: -
V gene: TRBV5-8
clone size: -
J gene: TRBJ1-5

CDR3 protein: CSASPLREQFF
CDR3 DNA: TGCAGTGCTAGCCCACTGAGGGAGCAGTTCTTC
D gene: -
V gene: TRBV20-1
clone size: -
J gene: TRBJ2-1

CDR3 protein: CASSHDLKNIQYF
CDR3 DNA: TGCGCCAGCAGCCACGACCTCAAAAACATTCAGTACTTC
D gene: -
V gene: TRBV4-3
clone size: -
J gene: TRBJ2-4

CDR3 protein: CASSPRSSTVNTEAFF
CDR3 DNA: TGTGCCAGCAGCCCACGTAGTTCTACAGTGAACACTGAAGCTTTCTTT
D gene: -
V gene: TRBV9
clone size: -
J gene: TRBJ1-1

CDR3 protein: CASSPRLAGTETNTGELFF
CDR3 DNA: TGTGCCAGCAGCCCCCGTCTAGCGGGAACCGAAACGAACACCGGGGAGCTGTTTTTT
D gene: TRBD2
V gene: TRBV11-2
clone size: -
J gene: TRBJ2-2

CDR3 protein: CASSPGVGRIPYEQYF
CDR3 DNA: TGTGCCAGCAGCCCGGGCGTGGGGCGGATACCCTACGAGCAGTACTTC
D gene: -
V gene: TRBV7-2
clone size: -
J gene: TRBJ2-7

CDR3 protein: CASSTREGPTYEQYF
CDR3 DNA: TGTGCCAGTAGTACCCGCGAGGGGCCTACCTACGAGCAGTACTTC
D gene: -
V gene: TRBV19
clone size: -
J gene: TRBJ2-7

CDR3 protein: CASSLDQVAKNIQYF
CDR3 DNA: TGCGCCAGCAGCTTGGATCAGGTTGCCAAAAACATTCAGTACTTC
D gene: -
V gene: TRBV5-1
clone size: -
J gene: TRBJ2-4

CDR3 protein: CASSLVSGTDTQYF
CDR3 DNA: TGTGCCAGCAGCTTAGTTAGCGGGACGGATACGCAGTATTTT
D gene: TRBD2
V gene: TRBV7-2
clone size: -
J gene: TRBJ2-3

CDR3 protein: CASSPEGGASDGYTF
CDR3 DNA: TGTGCCAGCTCGCCCGAGGGGGGCGCGAGTGATGGCTACACCTTC
D gene: -
V gene: TRBV18
clone size: -
J gene: TRBJ1-2

CDR3 protein: CASSRPSVNTGELFF
CDR3 DNA: TGTGCCAGCAGCCGACCCTCTGTTAACACCGGGGAGCTGTTTTTT
D gene: -
V gene: TRBV5-4
clone size: -
J gene: TRBJ2-2

CDR3 protein: CASSGRTPFSEQYF
CDR3 DNA: TGTGCCAGCAGCGGACGGACGCCGTTCTCCGAGCAGTACTTC
D gene: -
V gene: TRBV9
clone size: -
J gene: TRBJ2-7

CDR3 protein: CASSFSGNTIYF
CDR3 DNA: TGTGCCAGCAGCTTCTCTGGAAACACCATATATTTT
D gene: -
V gene: TRBV11-3
clone size: -
J gene: TRBJ1-3

CDR3 protein: CASSFGGNYNEQFF
CDR3 DNA: TGTGCCAGCAGCTTCGGCGGGAACTACAATGAGCAGTTCTTC
D gene: -
V gene: TRBV5-6
clone size: -
J gene: TRBJ2-1

CDR3 protein: CASIPGGDRGLSTQYF
CDR3 DNA: TGTGCCAGCATCCCTGGAGGGGACAGGGGGCTAAGCACGCAGTATTTT
D gene: TRBD1
V gene: TRBV27
clone size: -
J gene: TRBJ2-3

CDR3 protein: CASSLDGFGASYNEQFF
CDR3 DNA: TGTGCCAGCAGCTTAGACGGGTTCGGGGCCTCCTACAATGAGCAGTTCTTC
D gene: -
V gene: TRBV7-2
clone size: -
J gene: TRBJ2-1

CDR3 protein: CASSGEGADTEAFF
CDR3 DNA: TGTGCCAGCAGTGGTGAGGGGGCTGACACTGAAGCTTTCTTT
D gene: TRBD1
V gene: TRBV2
clone size: once
J gene: TRBJ1-1

CDR3 protein: CSARVRNEQFF
CDR3 DNA: TGCAGTGCTAGAGTTAGGAATGAGCAGTTCTTC
D gene: -
V gene: TRBV20-1
clone size: -
J gene: TRBJ2-1

CDR3 protein: CASSLTRDRDTEAFF
CDR3 DNA: TGTGCCAGCAGCTTAACCCGGGACAGGGACACTGAAGCTTTCTTT
D gene: TRBD1
V gene: TRBV7-9
clone size: -
J gene: TRBJ1-1

CDR3 protein: CASRKQLNTEAFF
CDR3 DNA: TGTGCCAGCCGGAAACAGCTGAACACTGAAGCTTTCTTT
D gene: -
V gene: TRBV19
clone size: -
J gene: TRBJ1-1

CDR3 protein: CASSQGNSAEQFF
CDR3 DNA: TGTGCCAGCAGCCAAGGAAACAGCGCTGAGCAGTTCTTC
D gene: -
V gene: TRBV14
clone size: -
J gene: TRBJ2-1

CDR3 protein: CASSDRGADYGYTF
CDR3 DNA: TGTGCCAGCAGTGACAGGGGCGCAGACTATGGCTACACCTTC
D gene: -
V gene: TRBV2
clone size: -
J gene: TRBJ1-2

CDR3 protein: CSVEEHDTQYF
CDR3 DNA: TGCAGCGTTGAAGAACATGATACGCAGTATTTT
D gene: -
V gene: TRBV29-1
clone size: -
J gene: TRBJ2-3

CDR3 protein: CASSLATNEKLFF
CDR3 DNA: TGTGCCAGCAGCTTAGCAACTAATGAAAAACTGTTTTTT
D gene: -
V gene: TRBV7-9
clone size: -
J gene: TRBJ1-4

CDR3 protein: CASSSGTSGETQYF
CDR3 DNA: TGTGCCAGCAGCTCCGGGACTAGCGGGGAGACCCAGTACTTC
D gene: TRBD2
V gene: TRBV9
clone size: -
J gene: TRBJ2-5

CDR3 protein: CASNPGVPYTEAFF
CDR3 DNA: TGTGCCAGCAATCCTGGGGTCCCCTACACTGAAGCTTTCTTT
D gene: -
V gene: TRBV6-1
clone size: -
J gene: TRBJ1-1

CDR3 protein: CARTTSVRGRRETQYF
CDR3 DNA: TGTGCCAGGACGACCTCGGTAAGGGGGCGCCGGGAGACCCAGTACTTC
D gene: TRBD1
V gene: TRBV28
clone size: -
J gene: TRBJ2-5

CDR3 protein: CASSIFTGGDGYTF
CDR3 DNA: TGCGCCAGCAGCATATTCACAGGGGGTGATGGCTACACCTTC
D gene: TRBD1
V gene: TRBV5-1
clone size: -
J gene: TRBJ1-2

CDR3 protein: CASSPVGLTGGDNQPQHF
CDR3 DNA: TGCGCCAGCAGCCCGGTGGGGCTGACAGGGGGAGACAATCAGCCCCAGCATTTT
D gene: TRBD1
V gene: TRBV5-1
clone size: -
J gene: TRBJ1-5

CDR3 protein: CASSLGAGNYGYTF
CDR3 DNA: TGTGCCAGCAGCTTGGGCGCGGGGAACTATGGCTACACCTTC
D gene: -
V gene: TRBV5-5
clone size: once
J gene: TRBJ1-2

CDR3 protein: CASSVKTGLRTEAFF
CDR3 DNA: TGTGCCAGCAGCGTAAAGACAGGGCTTAGAACTGAAGCTTTCTTT
D gene: TRBD1
V gene: TRBV28
clone size: -
J gene: TRBJ1-1

CDR3 protein: CSAQRFEPTDTQYF
CDR3 DNA: TGCAGCGCACAAAGGTTCGAGCCCACAGATACGCAGTATTTT
D gene: -
V gene: TRBV29-1
clone size: -
J gene: TRBJ2-3

CDR3 protein: CASSLVDRSLYGYTF
CDR3 DNA: TGTGCCAGCAGCTTGGTCGACAGATCCCTCTATGGCTACACCTTC
D gene: -
V gene: TRBV11-2
clone size: -
J gene: TRBJ1-2

CDR3 protein: CARRLAGGPGTGELFF
CDR3 DNA: TGTGCCAGGAGGCTAGCGGGAGGGCCGGGGACCGGGGAGCTGTTTTTT
D gene: TRBD2
V gene: TRBV6-8
clone size: -
J gene: TRBJ2-2

CDR3 protein: CATSRENSPFSGNTIYF
CDR3 DNA: TGTGCCACCAGCAGAGAAAACAGTCCTTTCTCTGGAAACACCATATATTTT
D gene: -
V gene: TRBV15
clone size: -
J gene: TRBJ1-3

CDR3 protein: CASSLGTSGRTDTQYF
CDR3 DNA: TGCGCCAGCAGCTTGGGGACTAGCGGGCGCACAGATACGCAGTATTTT
D gene: TRBD2
V gene: TRBV5-1
clone size: -
J gene: TRBJ2-3

CDR3 protein: CASSAEGAVNYGYTF
CDR3 DNA: TGTGCCAGCAGTGCGGAAGGGGCGGTTAACTATGGCTACACCTTC
D gene: -
V gene: TRBV5-5
clone size: -
J gene: TRBJ1-2

CDR3 protein: CASSQEAGGPGQETQYF
CDR3 DNA: TGCGCCAGCAGCCAAGAGGCAGGGGGCCCTGGACAAGAGACCCAGTACTTC
D gene: TRBD1
V gene: TRBV4-1
clone size: -
J gene: TRBJ2-5

CDR3 protein: CASSPRQDYNEQFF
CDR3 DNA: TGTGCCAGCAGCCCGAGACAGGATTACAATGAGCAGTTCTTC
D gene: -
V gene: TRBV11-2
clone size: -
J gene: TRBJ2-1

CDR3 protein: CASTQSGNTGELFF
CDR3 DNA: TGTGCCAGCACTCAGAGCGGGAACACCGGGGAGCTGTTTTTT
D gene: -
V gene: TRBV6-5
clone size: -
J gene: TRBJ2-2

CDR3 protein: CASSEVGSWYF
CDR3 DNA: TGTGCCAGCAGTGAAGTGGGGAGTTGGTACTTC
D gene: -
V gene: TRBV2
clone size: -
J gene: TRBJ2-7

CDR3 protein: CASSVGAPYEQYF
CDR3 DNA: TGCGCCAGCAGTGTTGGGGCGCCCTACGAGCAGTACTTC
D gene: -
V gene: TRBV10-2
clone size: -
J gene: TRBJ2-7

CDR3 protein: CASSRAGGTGELFF
CDR3 DNA: TGTGCCAGCAGTAGAGCGGGAGGCACCGGGGAGCTGTTTTTT
D gene: TRBD2
V gene: TRBV7-9
clone size: -
J gene: TRBJ2-2

CDR3 protein: CASSVVPSGNYNEQFF
CDR3 DNA: TGTGCCAGCAGCGTAGTCCCTAGCGGGAACTACAATGAGCAGTTCTTC
D gene: TRBD2
V gene: TRBV9
clone size: -
J gene: TRBJ2-1

CDR3 protein: CASSSLLGNQPQHF
CDR3 DNA: TGTGCCAGCAGTTCGTTATTGGGAAATCAGCCCCAGCATTTT
D gene: -
V gene: TRBV6-5
clone size: -
J gene: TRBJ1-5

CDR3 protein: CASSPSGGSGNTIYF
CDR3 DNA: TGTGCCAGCTCACCATCAGGCGGGAGCGGAAACACCATATATTTT
D gene: -
V gene: TRBV18
clone size: -
J gene: TRBJ1-3

CDR3 protein: CASSSKTLGQRGYTF
CDR3 DNA: TGTGCCAGCAGTTCAAAGACCTTGGGACAGCGTGGCTACACCTTC
D gene: TRBD1
V gene: TRBV28
clone size: -
J gene: TRBJ1-2